Detailed here is one TCR beta chain. This entry comes from a study of T-cell memory formation after mild COVID-19. On the study more broadly: For the most part, TCR clusters were specific to one donor.

Trimming cost V 10 bases and J 6 bases, with 18 bases left between them. Germline V lookup: CDR1 SNHLY, CDR2 FYNNEI. CDR3 length: 13 residues. Constant-segment primers were used for 5'RACE, and the resulting TCR alpha and TCR beta cDNA libraries carried sample barcodes and UMIs. TCRdb independently ran MiXCR on the 5' RACE reads; one entry per CDR3 protein. In the table there are some 150,000 distinct CDR3 sequences, around 15% of which are singletons. The sample consisted of PBMCs or a T cell subset sorted from them (not recorded which). This chain links TRBV2 with TRBJ1-1; TRBD1 might be the D (5 bases). This TCR derives from an adult woman who had mild COVID-19 (a few samples of this study predate the infection). Cell type and time point are not known. The CDR3 spells CAKERRGRAEAFF. The CDR3 coding sequence is TGTGCCAAGGAGCGGAGGGGTCGGGCTGAAGCTTTCTTT.